The T cell receptor beta chain under discussion was sequenced for a study of regulatory T cells in long-lasting Graves disease. Time point meaning: newly diagnosed GD, antithyroid drugs for less than 3 months. The TCR library used RNA extracted from PBMCs. The CDR3 loop spans 13 amino acids. Trimming took 4 bases from V and 9 from J; bases not matched to a gene: 7. Germline loops: CDR1 LGHNA, CDR2 YSLEER. Construction of TCR beta libraries relied on iRepertoire HTBI primers and on Arm-PCR targeting CDR3 regions. TCRdb redid the calling of the multiplex PCR reads with MiXCR, one entry per CDR3 protein. Of roughly 380,000 distinct CDR3 sequences in the sample, about a sixth were seen once. Another study also made use of these data, one on T cells in Graves' hyperthyroidism and ophthalmopathy. From that second work: Aged 18 to 65, the patients had hyperthyroidism that was newly diagnosed and had lasted under 2 months.

V and J are TRBV4-3 and TRBJ2-3, with 7 bases that match TRBD1. This clonotype was sampled from a man aged 40-49 years with Graves disease. The sample here was peripheral blood mononuclear cells (PBMCs), taken at new diagnosis, from a patient treated with antithyroid drugs. CDR3 nucleotides: TGCGCCAGCAGCCGCAATACAGGGGCGACGCAGTATTTT. Protein product: CASSRNTGATQYF.